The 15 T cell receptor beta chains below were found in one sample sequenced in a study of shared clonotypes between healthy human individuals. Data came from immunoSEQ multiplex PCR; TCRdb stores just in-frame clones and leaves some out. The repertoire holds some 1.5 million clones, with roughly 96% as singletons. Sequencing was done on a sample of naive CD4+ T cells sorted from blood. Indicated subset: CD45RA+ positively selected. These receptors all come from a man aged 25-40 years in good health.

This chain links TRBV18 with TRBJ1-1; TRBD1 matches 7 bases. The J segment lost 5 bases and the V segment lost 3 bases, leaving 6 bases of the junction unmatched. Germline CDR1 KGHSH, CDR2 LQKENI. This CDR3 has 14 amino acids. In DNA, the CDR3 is TGTGCCAGCTCACCGAACAGGGGTCGGACTGAAGCTTTCTTT. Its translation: CASSPNRGRTEAFF.

CDR3 nucleotides: TGTGCCAGCAGCCTACAACAGGGGGGGAAATGGATCGACACTGAAGCTTTCTTT. Translating it yields CASSLQQGGKWIDTEAFF. V is TRBV21-1 and J is TRBJ1-1; the DNA was not used to check the table's D call, TRBD1. TRBV21-1 is listed as a pseudogene. This CDR3 has 18 residues.

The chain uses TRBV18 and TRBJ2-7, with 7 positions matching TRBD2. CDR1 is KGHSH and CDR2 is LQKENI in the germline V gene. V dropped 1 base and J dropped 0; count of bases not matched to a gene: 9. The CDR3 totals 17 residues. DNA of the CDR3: TGTGCCAGCTCACCACGGGCCACTAGCGCACACTCCTACGAGCAGTACTTC. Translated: CASSPRATSAHSYEQYF. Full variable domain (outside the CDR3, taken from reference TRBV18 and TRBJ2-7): NAGVMQNPRHLVRRRGQEARLRCSPMKGHSHVYWYRQLPEEGLKFMVYLQKENIIDESGMPKERFSAEFPKEGPSILRIQQVVRGDSAAYFCASSPRATSAHSYEQYFGPGTRLTVT.

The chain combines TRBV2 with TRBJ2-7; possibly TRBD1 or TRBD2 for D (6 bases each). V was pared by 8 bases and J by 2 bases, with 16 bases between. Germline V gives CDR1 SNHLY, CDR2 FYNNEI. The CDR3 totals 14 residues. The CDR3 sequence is CASLRGDNAYEQYF. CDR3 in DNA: TGTGCCAGCCTGAGGGGGGACAATGCCTACGAGCAGTACTTC.

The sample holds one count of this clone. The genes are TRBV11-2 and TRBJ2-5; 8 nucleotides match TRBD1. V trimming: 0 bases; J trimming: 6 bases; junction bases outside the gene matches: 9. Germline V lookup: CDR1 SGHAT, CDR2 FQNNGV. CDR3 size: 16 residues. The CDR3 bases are TGTGCCAGCAGCTTAGATCCCCGGCAGGGGGCGAAGACCCAGTACTTC. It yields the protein CASSLDPRQGAKTQYF.

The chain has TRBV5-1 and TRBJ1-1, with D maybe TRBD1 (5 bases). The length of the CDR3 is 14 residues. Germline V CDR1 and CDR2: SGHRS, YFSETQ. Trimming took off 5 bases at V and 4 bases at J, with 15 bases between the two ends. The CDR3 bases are TGCGCCAGCAGTCATGGGACGTTGTTCACTGAAGCTTTCTTT. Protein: CASSHGTLFTEAFF.

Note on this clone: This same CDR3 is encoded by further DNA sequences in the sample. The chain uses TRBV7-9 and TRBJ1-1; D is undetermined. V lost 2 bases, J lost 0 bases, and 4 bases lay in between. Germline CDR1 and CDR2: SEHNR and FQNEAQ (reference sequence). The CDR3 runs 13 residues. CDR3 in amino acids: CASSLSLNTEAFF. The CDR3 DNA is TGTGCCAGCAGCTTATCCTTGAACACTGAAGCTTTCTTT. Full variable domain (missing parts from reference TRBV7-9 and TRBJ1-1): DTGVSQNPRHKITKRGQNVTFRCDPISEHNRLYWYRQTLGQGPEFLTYFQNEAQLEKSRLLSDRFSAERPKGSFSTLEIQRTEQGDSAMYLCASSLSLNTEAFFGQGTRLTVV.

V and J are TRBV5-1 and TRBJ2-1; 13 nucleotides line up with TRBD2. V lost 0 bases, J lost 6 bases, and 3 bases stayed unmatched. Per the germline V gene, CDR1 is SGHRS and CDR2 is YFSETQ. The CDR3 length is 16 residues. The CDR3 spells CASSLGTSGRGNEQFF. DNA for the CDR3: TGCGCCAGCAGCTTGGGGACTAGCGGGAGAGGCAATGAGCAGTTCTTC.

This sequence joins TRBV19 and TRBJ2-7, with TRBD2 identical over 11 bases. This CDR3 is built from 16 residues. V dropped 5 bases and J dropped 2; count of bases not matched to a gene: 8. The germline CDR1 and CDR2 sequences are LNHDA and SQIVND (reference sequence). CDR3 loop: CASSPRTSGSAYEQYF. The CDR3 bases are TGTGCCAGTAGTCCGCGGACTAGCGGGTCAGCCTACGAGCAGTACTTC.

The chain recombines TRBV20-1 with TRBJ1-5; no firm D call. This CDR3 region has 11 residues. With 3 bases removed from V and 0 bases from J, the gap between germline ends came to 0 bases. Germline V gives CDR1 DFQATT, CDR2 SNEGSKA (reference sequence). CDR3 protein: CSASSNQPQHF. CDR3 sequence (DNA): TGCAGTGCTAGTAGCAATCAGCCCCAGCATTTT.

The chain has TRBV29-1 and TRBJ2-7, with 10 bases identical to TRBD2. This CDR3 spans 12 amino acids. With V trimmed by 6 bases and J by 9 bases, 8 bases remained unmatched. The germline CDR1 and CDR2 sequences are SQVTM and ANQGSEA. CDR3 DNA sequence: TGCAGCGTAGGTACTAGCGGGACAGTGCAGTACTTC. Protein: CSVGTSGTVQYF.

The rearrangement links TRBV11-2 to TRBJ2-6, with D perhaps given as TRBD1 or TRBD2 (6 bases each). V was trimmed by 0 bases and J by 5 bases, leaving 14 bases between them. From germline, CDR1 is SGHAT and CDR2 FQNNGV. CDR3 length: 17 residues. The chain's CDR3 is CASSLDFGGVRANVLTF. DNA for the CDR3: TGTGCCAGCAGCTTAGATTTCGGGGGCGTTAGGGCCAACGTCCTGACTTTC.

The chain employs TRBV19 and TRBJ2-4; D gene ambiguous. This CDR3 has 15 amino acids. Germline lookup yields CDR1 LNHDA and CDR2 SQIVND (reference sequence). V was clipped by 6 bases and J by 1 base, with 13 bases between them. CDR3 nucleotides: TGTGCCAGTAGGGGCGTGAATTTGGCCAAAAACATTCAGTACTTC. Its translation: CASRGVNLAKNIQYF.

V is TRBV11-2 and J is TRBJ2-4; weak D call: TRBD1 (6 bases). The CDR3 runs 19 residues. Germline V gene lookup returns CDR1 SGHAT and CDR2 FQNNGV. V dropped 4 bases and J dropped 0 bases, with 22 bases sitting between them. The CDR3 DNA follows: TGTGCCAGCAGCTCGATCAGGCGACAGGCTTCAACAGCCAAAAACATTCAGTACTTC. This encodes CASSSIRRQASTAKNIQYF. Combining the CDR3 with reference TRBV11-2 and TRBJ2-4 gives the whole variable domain EAGVAQSPRYKIIEKRQSVAFWCNPISGHATLYWYQQILGQGPKLLIQFQNNGVVDDSQLPKDRFSAERLKGVDSTLKIQPAKLEDSAVYLCASSSIRRQASTAKNIQYFGAGTRLSVL.

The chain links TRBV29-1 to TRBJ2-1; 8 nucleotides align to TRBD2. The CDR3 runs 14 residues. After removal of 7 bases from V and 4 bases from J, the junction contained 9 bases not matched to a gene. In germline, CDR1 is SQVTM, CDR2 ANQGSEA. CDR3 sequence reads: CSGTPSGLYNEQFF. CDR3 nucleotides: TGCAGCGGGACTCCTAGCGGGCTTTACAATGAGCAGTTCTTC.